Below, one T cell receptor (beta chain) is given with its context. The data belong to a study of blood T cell repertoires in COVID-19. On the study more broadly: Samples representing acute and convalescent COVID-19 were sourced from the United States, Italy and Spain. The analysed material was cDNA or gDNA that came from T cells, B-cell-depleted T cells, or PBMCs.

Study processing details: The authors estimated nucleated cell counts from reference gene primer amplification. TCRdb's copy holds only in-frame clones and misses some; the assay was immunoSEQ multiplex PCR. That table supplies the V and J calls and clone size; D and trimming were determined from the DNA. The sample holds roughly 410,000 clones, around 89% seen once. Germline-derived CDR1 and CDR2 are GTSNPN and SVGIG (reference sequence). Trimming took 2 bases from V and 8 from J, leaving 10 bases between them. CDR3 size: 13 residues. This sequence originates from a man aged 35-49 years with acute or convalescent COVID-19. The chain employs TRBV30 and TRBJ1-6; tentatively, D is TRBD1 (6 bases). Material for sequencing was peripheral blood. CDR3 nucleotide sequence: TGTGCCTGGAGTCAGGACAGAGATTCACCCCTCCACTTT. Residues: CAWSQDRDSPLHF.